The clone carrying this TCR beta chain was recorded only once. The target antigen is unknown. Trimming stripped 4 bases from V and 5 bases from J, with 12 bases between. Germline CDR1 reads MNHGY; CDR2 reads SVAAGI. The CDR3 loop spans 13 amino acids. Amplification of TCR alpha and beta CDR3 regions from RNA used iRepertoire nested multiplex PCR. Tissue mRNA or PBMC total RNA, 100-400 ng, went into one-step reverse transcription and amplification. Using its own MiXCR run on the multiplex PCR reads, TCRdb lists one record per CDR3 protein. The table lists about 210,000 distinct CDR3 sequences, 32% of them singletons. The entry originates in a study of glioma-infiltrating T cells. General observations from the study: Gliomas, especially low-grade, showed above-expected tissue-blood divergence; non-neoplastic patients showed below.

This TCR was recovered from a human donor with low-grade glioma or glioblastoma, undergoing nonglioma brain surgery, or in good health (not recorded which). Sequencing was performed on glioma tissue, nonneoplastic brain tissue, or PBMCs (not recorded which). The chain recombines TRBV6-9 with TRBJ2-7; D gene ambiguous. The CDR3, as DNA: TGTGCCAGCAGTTCGGACGTAGTCGACGAGCAGTACTTC. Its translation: CASSSDVVDEQYF.